Below, 8 T cell receptor beta chains from the same sample are listed, as sequenced in a study of blood T cells in healthy people across ages. The second PCR ran about 6 to 11 cycles with a sample-barcoded 5' primer and J-beta primers. Each CDR3 protein gets one entry after TCRdb re-called the 5' RACE reads with MiXCR. The data show nearly 800,000 distinct CDR3 sequences, around a quarter seen once. These data are also associated with another study on T cells of mothers and their children.

The specimen was blood. The origin of the receptors is a boy younger than 18 in good health.

This chain uses TRBV6-5 with TRBJ2-1, with 9 bases identical to TRBD1. V lost 6 bases, J lost 5 bases, and 5 bases stayed unmatched. CDR3 length equals 14 residues. Germline loops: CDR1 MNHEY, CDR2 SVGAGI. CDR3 DNA: TGTGCCAGCAGCCGAGGGACAGGGAACAATGAGCAGTTCTTC. This sequence encodes CASSRGTGNNEQFF.

This rearrangement joins TRBV5-4 to TRBJ2-2; D is undetermined. Germline values: CDR1 SGHNT, CDR2 YYREEE (reference sequence). CDR3 length: 16 residues. With 4 bases removed from V and 3 bases from J, the gap between germline ends came to 16 bases. This CDR3 is CASSLPGQMDTGELFF. The CDR3 bases are TGTGCCAGCAGCCTACCGGGCCAAATGGACACCGGGGAGCTGTTTTTT.

A few counts support this clonotype. The germline gene is not matched at one end of the junction; a read error may be the cause. V gene TRBV7-2 combines with J gene TRBJ2-7, with D unresolved. Looked up from germline, CDR1 is SGHTA and CDR2 is FQGNSA. This CDR3 has 14 residues. This chain's CDR3 is CASSGEWGSSEQYF. The CDR3 DNA sequence: TGTGCCAGCAGCGGAGAGTGGGGATCCTCCGAGCAGTACTTC.

Comment on this clonotype: Germline is not matched at one junction end, which may reflect a read error. The chain links TRBV2 to TRBJ2-3, with D possibly matching TRBD2 (5 bases). Germline V gene data show CDR1 as SNHLY and CDR2 as FYNNEI. The CDR3 totals 14 residues. The CDR3 sequence is CASSEVGWGDTQYF. The CDR3 region has the DNA TGTGCCAGCAGTGAGGTGGGGTGGGGAGATACACAGTATTTT.

The rearrangement uses TRBV6-5 and TRBJ1-4, with 8 bases lining up with TRBD1. The germline V gene encodes CDR1 MNHEY and CDR2 SVGAGI. This CDR3 has 15 residues. The V segment lost 5 bases and the J segment 8 bases; nucleotides outside the gene matches: 10. DNA for the CDR3: TGTGCCAGCAGTCGAGGGACAGGCCTTAGGGAAAAACTGTTTTTT. Translated, it gives CASSRGTGLREKLFF.

This clonotype was seen once. The chain is built from TRBV19 and TRBJ1-5, with D tentatively TRBD1 (6 bases). Trimming stripped 4 bases from V and 0 bases from J, with 10 bases between. Germline loops: CDR1 LNHDA, CDR2 SQIVND (reference sequence). CDR3 length equals 15 residues. The CDR3 DNA follows: TGTGCCAGTAGTACGGACAGATATAGCAATCAGCCCCAGCATTTT. This gives the protein CASSTDRYSNQPQHF.

This clonotype was seen more than once but under ten times. The chain uses TRBV19 and TRBJ2-7; 7 positions agree with TRBD1. The CDR3 loop spans 14 amino acids. CDR1 LNHDA and CDR2 SQIVND come from the germline V gene (reference sequence). Unmatched junction bases numbered 6, after V lost 4 bases and J lost 3 bases. CDR3 bases: TGTGCCAGTAGTACCGGGACAGTGAACTACGAGCAGTACTTC. Translated, it gives CASSTGTVNYEQYF.

This clonotype was detected a few times. CDR3 loop: CASSSLDGSLRFCEQYF. The CDR3 nucleotides are TGTGCCAGCAGTTCCCTTGATGGTAGTTTACGGTTCTGCGAGCAGTACTTC. The chain has TRBV28 and TRBJ2-7; unclear D gene. Germline values: CDR1 MDHEN, CDR2 SYDVKM. V lost 4 bases, J lost 6 bases, and 25 bases lay in between. This CDR3 is built from 17 residues.